Below, one TCR beta chain is given with its context. The germline CDR1 and CDR2 sequences are MNHEY and SVGAGI. This CDR3 is 16 amino acids long. Trimming took 2 bases from V and 9 from J; bases not matched to a gene: 8. The data derive from a study of blood T cell repertoires in COVID-19. Study at large: From the United States, Italy and Spain came samples of acute and convalescent COVID-19.

Participants' reported clinical history set cohort assignment. Data came from immunoSEQ multiplex PCR; TCRdb stores just in-frame clones and leaves some out. Here the sample spans about 320,000 clones, approximately 81% being singletons. The rearrangement uses TRBV6-5 and TRBJ1-6; 9 bases agree with TRBD1. This sequence was found in a woman under 40 who had been exposed to COVID-19. Sequencing was carried out using PBMCs or T cells enriched from blood (not recorded which). The CDR3 coding sequence is TGTGCCAGCAGTTACGGCGGGACAGGGAGAAGTTCACCCCTCCACTTT. Amino acid sequence: CASSYGGTGRSSPLHF.